This is a list of T cell receptor beta chains from one sample in a study of metastatic and nonmetastatic thyroid tumors. TCRdb called clones again from the PCR reads with MiXCR. The table records 23,000 or so clones, about 13% of them present only once. The source material was blood. Receptor source: a female donor with papillary thyroid cancer or a benign thyroid nodule (not recorded which). Some clones in this sample may be carry-over from other donors' samples. The CDR3 runs from the conserved cysteine through the conserved F or W. A D gene is named only where the DNA matches it firmly. Clone size is stated in some rows and not others, as once, few, many or a class when expanded.

len	j_gene	v_gene	abundance	d_gene	CDR3nt	CDR3aa
14	TRBJ2-7	TRBV7-6	many	TRBD2	TGTGCCAGCAGCTTTAGCGGGACACACTACGAGCAGTACTTC	CASSFSGTHYEQYF
15	TRBJ2-1	TRBV20-1	many	TRBD1	TGCAGTGCAACACACCCCGGGACAGGGGATAATGAGCAGTTCTTC	CSATHPGTGDNEQFF
17	TRBJ2-1	TRBV7-2	many	TRBD2	TGTGCCAGCAGCTTCGGGTGGGGACGGGGGGGAAGCTATGAGCAGTTCTTC	CASSFGWGRGGSYEQFF
16	TRBJ2-3	TRBV7-3	-	-	TGTGCCAGCAGCGTCGGTCTAGCGCCCGGTACAGATACGCAGTATTTT	CASSVGLAPGTDTQYF
16	TRBJ2-5	TRBV7-3	many	TRBD2	TGTGCCAGCAGCTTAAGGGCTAGCGGGAGTCGAGAGACCCAGTACTTC	CASSLRASGSRETQYF
14	TRBJ1-4	TRBV7-2	many	-	TGTGCCAGCAGCTTAGATCGAACTAATGAAAAACTGTTTTTT	CASSLDRTNEKLFF
15	TRBJ2-5	TRBV10-3	many	-	TGTGCCATCAGTGAGTCGACTGGCGAGCAAGAGACCCAGTACTTC	CAISESTGEQETQYF
15	TRBJ1-2	TRBV12-3/TRBV12-4	many	TRBD1	TGTGCCAGCAGGGGGGACAGGGGGCCCAACTATGGCTACACCTTC	CASRGDRGPNYGYTF
12	TRBJ1-5	TRBV6-5	many	-	TGTGCCAGCAGTTACCACAATCAGCCCCAGCATTTT	CASSYHNQPQHF
13	TRBJ1-1	TRBV14	many	-	TGTGCCAGCAGTCTAGCGGTGAACACTGAAGCTTTCTTT	CASSLAVNTEAFF
15	TRBJ2-1	TRBV7-6	many	-	TGTGCCAGCAGCTGGGGCCAGCCTTACTACAATGAGCAGTTCTTC	CASSWGQPYYNEQFF
15	TRBJ2-7	TRBV9	-	-	TGTGCCAGCAGCGTAGGATGTGATCCCCCCCACGAGCAGTACTTC	CASSVGCDPPHEQYF
14	TRBJ1-2	TRBV30	-	TRBD1	TGTGCCTGGACCAGGGGGCTCATCCGCTATGGCTACACCTTC	CAWTRGLIRYGYTF
14	TRBJ2-5	TRBV7-8	many	-	TGTGCCAGCAGACGGGCCCAGGGCAGGGAGACCCAGTACTTC	CASRRAQGRETQYF
18	TRBJ1-4	TRBV4-2	many	-	TGTGCCAGCAGCCCCCATCGACAGAGTCCAACTTCTAATGAAAAACTGTTTTTT	CASSPHRQSPTSNEKLFF
15	TRBJ2-3	TRBV7-9	many	TRBD2	TGTGCCAGCAGCGTTACTAGCGGATCCACAGATACGCAGTATTTT	CASSVTSGSTDTQYF
11	TRBJ2-5	TRBV28	many	-	TGTGCCAGCAGTGCCCTTAAGAACAAAAACTTC	CASSALKNKNF
15	TRBJ1-4	TRBV5-1	-	-	TGCGCCAGCAGCTCCACGGGACGGCTTAATGAAAAACTGTTTTTT	CASSSTGRLNEKLFF
15	TRBJ2-3	TRBV20-1	many	TRBD2	TGCAGTGCCCAAGGGACTAGCGGGAGAACAGATACGCAGTATTTT	CSAQGTSGRTDTQYF
15	TRBJ2-1	TRBV19	many	TRBD2	TGTGCCAGCCGCCCCAGCGGGAGAGTGTACAATGAGCAGTTCTTC	CASRPSGRVYNEQFF